This entry features one T cell receptor beta chain sequence. Its antigen is as yet unknown. The sample has other DNA sequences that encode this CDR3 too. The CDR3 covers 12 residues. The V gene lost 5 bases and the J gene lost 4 bases, with 9 bases spanning the gap. Germline V gene sequence: CDR1 SQVTM, CDR2 ANQGSEA. As defined, naive CD8 cells were CD45RO-negative and positively selected for CCR7, with terminally differentiated effector memory CD45RA+ cells excluded. Generated by immunoSEQ multiplex PCR, the TCRdb table keeps only in-frame clones and is missing some. The sample carries millions of clones, just under 95% recorded once. The sample originates from a study of shared clonotypes between healthy human individuals. General study points: Genetic and exposure-history diversity was limited by the few donors.

The TCR sequence derives from a man between 18 and 35 years old in good health. Sequenced material: naive CD8+ T cells sorted from blood. The chain recombines TRBV29-1 with TRBJ2-1, with D unresolved. The CDR3 loop reads CSVRADYNEQFF. Here the CDR3 DNA reads TGCAGCGTTCGCGCGGATTACAATGAGCAGTTCTTC.